This is a list of T cell receptor beta chains from one sample in a study of beta chain features in type 1 diabetes. Here immunoSEQ multiplex PCR was the method, and the copy in TCRdb shows in-frame clones only, minus some. The table has around 15,000 clones, around 69% seen once. Sequencing was carried out using stem cell memory CD4+ T cells from blood. The receptor source for this set is a woman between 18 and 30 years old with type 1 diabetes. CDR3s include the opening cysteine and the closing phenylalanine or tryptophan. D genes are given only for firm matches. Clone size is given for some rows only: seen once, a few or many times, or a class if the clone is expanded.

clone_size	d_call	v_call	cdr3_length	j_call	cdr3_nt	cdr3_aa
NA	TRBD2	TRBV10-2	18	TRBJ2-7	TGCGCCAGCAGTGAGAGTAGTTCGGCTAGCGGTCCTTTCTACGAGCAGTACTTC	CASSESSSASGPFYEQYF
once	TRBD1	TRBV18	15	TRBJ1-5	TGTGCCAGCTCACCCCCCCCAGGGGGCGAGCAGCCCCAGCATTTT	CASSPPPGGEQPQHF
NA	NA	TRBV2	14	TRBJ2-3	TGTGCCAGCAGTCTAGGAGGGAGCACAGATACGCAGTATTTT	CASSLGGSTDTQYF
NA	NA	TRBV7-9	13	TRBJ2-7	TGTGCCAGCAGCCCCCGCGGGTCACACGGGCAGTACTTC	CASSPRGSHGQYF
once	NA	TRBV7-2	16	TRBJ2-6	TGTGCCAGCAGCCTCCGACAGTACTCTGGGGCCAACGTCCTGACTTTC	CASSLRQYSGANVLTF
few	NA	TRBV9	15	TRBJ2-1	TGTGCCAGCAGCGTAGTTCCTAGCCTCTACAATGAGCAGTTCTTC	CASSVVPSLYNEQFF
once	NA	TRBV15	16	TRBJ2-6	TGTGCCACCAGCAGAGATTTAGGGGCTAGGGCCAACGTCCTGACTTTC	CATSRDLGARANVLTF
NA	NA	TRBV29-1	12	TRBJ2-5	TGCAGCGTTGAACTAGGTTTGGAGACCCAGTACTTC	CSVELGLETQYF
NA	TRBD2	TRBV5-1	15	TRBJ2-1	TGCGCCAGCAGCTTGGGGGCTAGCGGGGTCGATGAGCAGTTCTTC	CASSLGASGVDEQFF
NA	NA	TRBV19	16	TRBJ1-1	TGTGCCAGTAGTATCTTGGAGGGCCGGTTGAACACTGAAGCTTTCTTT	CASSILEGRLNTEAFF
NA	TRBD1	TRBV18	14	TRBJ2-7	TGTGCCAGCTCACCTGGACAGGGGGTCTCCGAGCAGTACTTC	CASSPGQGVSEQYF
NA	TRBD2	TRBV18	16	TRBJ2-7	TGTGCCAGCTCACCACGGCTAGCGGGAGAGACCTACGAGCAGTACTTC	CASSPRLAGETYEQYF
NA	TRBD1	TRBV10-2	19	TRBJ2-1	TGCGCCAGCAGTAGACAGGGGATATTAATAATTCGGGCAGGGGATGAGCAGTTCTTC	CASSRQGILIIRAGDEQFF
NA	TRBD1	TRBV18	15	TRBJ2-5	TGTGCCAGCTCACCACAGACAGGGTACCAAGAGACCCAGTACTTC	CASSPQTGYQETQYF
NA	TRBD1	TRBV4-3	15	TRBJ2-3	TGCGCCAGCAGCTTACGACAGGGTAGCACAGATACGCAGTATTTT	CASSLRQGSTDTQYF
NA	NA	TRBV11-2	14	TRBJ1-1	TGTGCCAGCAGCTTGCAGGGCAGGGGTGCTGAAGCTTTCTTT	CASSLQGRGAEAFF
few	NA	TRBV25-1	15	TRBJ2-4	TGTGCCAGCAGTGAATCGAGTATAGCCAAAAACATTCAGTACTTC	CASSESSIAKNIQYF
NA	TRBD2	TRBV7-9	17	TRBJ2-3	TGTGCCAGCAGCATTAGCGGGAGCGGGGGTGGCACAGATACGCAGTATTTT	CASSISGSGGGTDTQYF
NA	NA	TRBV7-9	18	TRBJ2-1	TGTGCCAGCAGCTTAGGAGTGGGTGAGGACTCACCGGGGAATGAGCAGTTCTTC	CASSLGVGEDSPGNEQFF
NA	NA	TRBV9	15	TRBJ2-2	TGTGCCAGCAGCGTAGGCAGGGCGAACACCGGGGAGCTGTTTTTT	CASSVGRANTGELFF
NA	TRBD1	TRBV7-9	15	TRBJ2-1	TGTGCCAGCAGCCTTACGGGACAGGGTTTGAGTGGCTGGTTCTTC	CASSLTGQGLSGWFF
few	NA	TRBV28	14	TRBJ2-1	TGTGCCAGCAGTTCATTACAGGGTTGGCATGAGCAGTTCTTC	CASSSLQGWHEQFF
NA	NA	TRBV7-9	12	TRBJ1-1	TGTGCCAGCAGCTTAGTGGCAGGTGAAGCTTTCTTT	CASSLVAGEAFF
few	NA	TRBV19	13	TRBJ2-1	TGTGCCAGTATGGGGCAGAATGACAATGAGCAGTTCTTC	CASMGQNDNEQFF
NA	NA	TRBV2	14	TRBJ2-4	TGTGCCAGCAGTAATTCTCTAGCCAAAAACATTCAGTACTTC	CASSNSLAKNIQYF
NA	NA	TRBV18	14	TRBJ1-5	TGTGCCAGCTCACCATGGGGGGACGCTCAGCCCCAGCATTTT	CASSPWGDAQPQHF
few	NA	TRBV19	13	TRBJ1-6	TGTGCCAGTAGGGACAGCTTTAATTCACCCCTCCACTTT	CASRDSFNSPLHF
NA	TRBD2	TRBV19	15	TRBJ2-1	TGTGCCAGTTCGGGACTAGCGGGGAGGGGGAATGAGCAGTTCTTC	CASSGLAGRGNEQFF
NA	NA	TRBV7-9	15	TRBJ2-3	TGTGCCAGCAGCTTGTCGAGCGTAAGCACAGATACGCAGTATTTT	CASSLSSVSTDTQYF
NA	NA	TRBV28	14	TRBJ1-4	TGTGCCAGCAGTTTAGGGGGGGCTAATGAAAAACTGTTTTTT	CASSLGGANEKLFF
NA	TRBD1	TRBV19	17	TRBJ1-4	TGTGCCAGTAGGCGACAGGGCATCAGTCCAACTAATGAAAAACTGTTTTTT	CASRRQGISPTNEKLFF
once	NA	TRBV20-1	10	TRBJ1-1	TGCAGTGCTAGAGAGGAGGGGCTCTTCTTT	CSAREEGLFF
NA	NA	TRBV2	16	TRBJ1-4	TGTGCCAGCAGTGGTGAGGCGGGGGGCGCAGGTGAAAAACTGTTTTTT	CASSGEAGGAGEKLFF